Below, 25 T cell receptor beta chains from the same sample are listed, as sequenced in a study of identical twins. TCRdb reanalysed the 5' RACE reads using MiXCR and keeps one entry per CDR3 protein. The table lists hundreds of thousands of distinct CDR3 sequences, 7.1% of them singletons. This sample was also put to use in a study of yellow fever vaccine responses in identical twins.

Sample: PBMCs. These receptors all come from a woman in her late teens or twenties in good health.

This clonotype has at least ten counts. One end of the junction fails to match germline, which may point to a read error. The rearrangement uses TRBV28 and TRBJ2-2; D unresolved. Germline V CDR1 and CDR2: MDHEN, SYDVKM. The CDR3 totals 13 residues. The chain's CDR3 is CASSSLNTGELFF. CDR3 nucleotide sequence: TGCGCCAGCAGCTCCCTGAACACCGGGGAGCTGTTTTTT.

The sample holds many counts of this clonotype. This chain links TRBV28 with TRBJ2-4, with D perhaps TRBD1 or TRBD2 (6 bases each). The CDR3 runs to 14 residues. The V end was cut by 3 bases, the J end by 4 bases, with 10 bases between. CDR1 is MDHEN and CDR2 is SYDVKM in the germline V gene. Here the CDR3 DNA reads TGTGCCAGCAGTTTTGAAGGGGGGAAAAACATTCAGTACTTC. Amino acids: CASSFEGGKNIQYF.

This clonotype was seen a few times. CDR3 protein: CASSGRAVSYEQYF. The CDR3 DNA follows: TGTGCCAGCAGTGGCAGGGCAGTTTCCTACGAGCAGTACTTC. The rearrangement links TRBV6-1 to TRBJ2-7, with D possibly TRBD1 on 5 matching bases. V was shortened by 4 bases and J by 1 base, with 11 bases between the two germline ends. The CDR3 runs to 14 residues. Germline V gene sequence: CDR1 MNHNS, CDR2 SASEGT.

This clonotype occurred a few times. This chain links TRBV18 with TRBJ2-5; 9 nucleotides align to TRBD1. From germline, CDR1 is KGHSH and CDR2 LQKENI. The CDR3 extends over 14 amino acids. The trim removed 3 bases at V and 4 bases at J, leaving 3 bases unmatched. The CDR3 loop reads CASSPRDRAETQYF. In DNA form, the CDR3 reads TGTGCCAGCTCACCTCGGGACAGGGCAGAGACCCAGTACTTC.

This clonotype appeared many times. The J gene is TRBJ2-3, the V gene TRBV4-1, with TRBD2 matching 9 bases. CDR3 length: 16 residues. Per the germline V gene, CDR1 is MGHRA and CDR2 is YSYEKL. V lost 0 bases and J lost 3; bases outside the gene matches: 4. The DNA for the CDR3 is TGCGCCAGCAGCCAAGAGGGCGGGGGGGCGACAGATACGCAGTATTTT. Amino acids: CASSQEGGGATDTQYF.

V and J are TRBV5-8 and TRBJ2-7; TRBD2 might be the D (5 bases). V was trimmed by 7 bases and J by 3 bases, leaving 14 bases between them. Germline loops: CDR1 SGHTS, CDR2 YDEGEE. The CDR3 is 13 amino acids. The CDR3 region is CASGLRQVYEQYF. The CDR3 DNA reads as TGTGCCAGCGGACTCAGGCAAGTCTACGAGCAGTACTTC. The full variable domain, completed using reference TRBV5-8 and TRBJ2-7, is EAGVTQSPTHLIKTRGQQATLRCSPISGHTSVYWYQQALGLGLQFLLWYDEGEERNRGNFPPRFSGRQFPNYSSELNVNALELEDSALYLCASGLRQVYEQYFGPGTRLTVT.

The rearrangement links TRBV10-3 to TRBJ2-1; 7 nucleotides match TRBD2. Germline V gene data show CDR1 as ENHRY and CDR2 as SYGVKD. This CDR3 has 15 amino acids. Unmatched junction bases numbered 5, after V lost 6 bases and J lost 0 bases. The CDR3 DNA sequence: TGTGCCATCAGGCCCAGGGAGGGCTCCTACAATGAGCAGTTCTTC. Encoded protein: CAIRPREGSYNEQFF.

CDR3 in amino acids: CAIGASGDFSYNEQFF. The CDR3 nucleotides read TGTGCCATCGGCGCTAGCGGGGACTTCTCCTACAATGAGCAGTTCTTC. The chain uses TRBV10-3 and TRBJ2-1; 9 nucleotides align to TRBD2. The CDR3 is made up of 16 amino acids. V shed 8 bases and J 0 bases; nucleotides not matched to a gene: 8. Germline CDR1 is ENHRY and CDR2 is SYGVKD.

CDR3 in amino acids: CSVLRAIDTQYF. For the CDR3, the DNA is TGCAGCGTGCTCAGGGCCATCGATACGCAGTATTTT. The chain employs TRBV29-1 and TRBJ2-3; D might be TRBD1 (5 bases). There are 12 residues in the CDR3. In germline, CDR1 is SQVTM, CDR2 ANQGSEA. V shed 6 bases and J shed 6 bases, with 13 bases lying between them.

The chain links TRBV2 to TRBJ2-3, with TRBD2 matching over 9 bases. Germline V gene sequence: CDR1 SNHLY, CDR2 FYNNEI. The CDR3 totals 13 residues. Trimming took 3 bases from V and 10 from J; bases not matched to a gene: 5. CDR3: CASSDISGGSQYF. As DNA, the CDR3 is TGTGCCAGCAGTGATATAAGCGGGGGGTCGCAGTATTTT.

This clonotype was seen a handful of times. V and J are TRBV12-3 or TRBV12-4 and TRBJ2-7, with 15 bases matching TRBD2. V shed 6 bases and J 4 bases; nucleotides not matched to a gene: 7. The CDR3 extends over 16 amino acids. CDR3 sequence reads: CASSLGTSGRSYEQYF. As DNA, the CDR3 is TGTGCCAGCAGCTTGGGGACTAGCGGGAGGTCTTACGAGCAGTACTTC.

The chain uses TRBV20-1 and TRBJ1-2; D uncertain. Trimming stripped 1 base from V and 6 bases from J, with 9 bases between. This CDR3 is built from 12 residues. Germline-derived CDR1 and CDR2 are DFQATT and SNEGSKA (reference sequence). CDR3 sequence reads: CSARGSFDGYTF. CDR3 in DNA: TGCAGTGCTAGAGGAAGTTTTGATGGCTACACCTTC.

The chain is built from TRBV7-2 and TRBJ2-5, with D maybe TRBD2 (5 bases). The CDR3 is 14 residues long. CDR1 and CDR2 (germline): SGHTA, FQGNSA. V lost 3 bases and J lost 2, with 10 bases in between. CDR3 bases: TGTGCCAGCAGCTTCACTAGAGTTCAAGAGACCCAGTACTTC. This gives the protein CASSFTRVQETQYF.

Many counts were recorded for this clonotype. The chain links TRBV12-3 or TRBV12-4 to TRBJ1-1; D not resolved. Trimming pared 2 bases from V and 6 bases from J, leaving 7 bases between. CDR3 length equals 12 residues. The CDR3 DNA sequence: TGTGCCAGCAGTTTAATGGCGTCTGAAGCTTTCTTT. Protein: CASSLMASEAFF.

This clonotype was detected a few times. The V call is TRBV29-1, the J call TRBJ2-7; 9 bases match TRBD2. Germline V lookup: CDR1 SQVTM, CDR2 ANQGSEA. The V and J ends lost 7 bases and 4 bases, in that order; junction bases with no gene match: 20. CDR3 length equals 17 residues. Here the CDR3 DNA reads TGCAGCGCCAGCGCCGGGACTAGCTCCCAGGGGGTATACGAGCAGTACTTC. Protein: CSASAGTSSQGVYEQYF.

The CDR3 nucleotides read TGCGCCAGTATCCTCGACGGGGAGCTGTTTTTT. Translating gives CASILDGELFF. The chain uses TRBV5-1 and TRBJ2-2; D ambiguous. The CDR3 is 11 amino acids. Deletions cut 8 bases from V and 7 bases from J, with 9 bases between. Germline CDR1 and CDR2: SGHRS and YFSETQ.

This clonotype was seen more than once but under ten times. The chain joins TRBV29-1 to TRBJ2-3; the D gene is possibly TRBD1 (5 bases). Trimming took 4 bases from V and 2 from J, leaving 10 bases between them. The CDR3 contains 13 residues. Germline CDR1 SQVTM, CDR2 ANQGSEA. CDR3 sequence (DNA): TGCAGCGTTGTAAAAGGGGACACAGATACGCAGTATTTT. Protein sequence: CSVVKGDTDTQYF.

This clonotype has more than one count but fewer than ten. The CDR3 loop reads CSASSGVGYGYTF. CDR3 sequence (DNA): TGCAGTGCTAGTTCGGGGGTTGGCTATGGCTACACCTTC. V is TRBV20-1 and J is TRBJ1-2; maybe TRBD1 (5 bases). CDR1 is DFQATT and CDR2 is SNEGSKA in the germline V gene (reference sequence). The CDR3 sequence is 13 residues long. Trimming took 3 bases from V and 4 from J, leaving 12 bases between them.

This clonotype was seen ten or more times. The CDR3 DNA sequence: TGTGCCAGCAGCTCCTCAGGGGGGCTTGGAGGGGAGCTGTTTTTT. This codes for CASSSSGGLGGELFF. V and J are TRBV3-1 and TRBJ2-2; D possibly corresponds to TRBD1 (7 bases). The CDR3 loop spans 15 amino acids. V lost 5 bases to trimming and J lost 8 bases, with 18 bases between them. Germline V gene data show CDR1 as LGHDT and CDR2 as YNNKEL (reference sequence). The full variable domain, with the rest looked up from reference TRBV3-1 and TRBJ2-2, is DTAVSQTPKYLVTQMGNDKSIKCEQNLGHDTMYWYKQDSKKFLKIMFSYNNKELIINETVPNRFSPKSPDKAHLNLHINSLELGDSAVYFCASSSSGGLGGELFFGEGSRLTVL.

There are a few counts of this clonotype. V is TRBV11-2 and J is TRBJ2-7; 8 nucleotides line up with TRBD1. Per germline, CDR1 SGHAT and CDR2 FQNNGV. The CDR3 totals 14 residues. The V and J ends lost 4 bases and 8 bases, in that order; junction bases with no gene match: 10. Here the CDR3 DNA reads TGTGCCAGCAGCTCAGAATATCGGACAGGGAAGCAGTACGTC. Protein: CASSSEYRTGKQYV.

This clonotype was seen ten or more times. The chain uses TRBV12-3 or TRBV12-4 and TRBJ1-5; a weak D match, TRBD1 (5 bases). V lost 1 base to trimming and J lost 0 bases, with 7 bases between them. There are 15 residues in the CDR3. The DNA of the CDR3 is TGTGCCAGCAGTTTAGGACAGCCTAGCAATCAGCCCCAGCATTTT. This translates into CASSLGQPSNQPQHF.

CDR3 DNA: TGTGCCAGCAGCGGGGGGAGTAGCGGGTACCAAGAGACCCAGTACTTC. Translated: CASSGGSSGYQETQYF. This rearrangement joins TRBV9 to TRBJ2-5, with 7 bases identical to TRBD2. Trimming at V came to 3 bases and at J to 0 bases, leaving 8 bases not matched to a gene. Germline CDR1 SGDLS, CDR2 YYNGEE. There are 16 residues in the CDR3.

V gene TRBV6-2 or TRBV6-3 combines with J gene TRBJ2-7, with TRBD2 matching over 12 bases. Trimming took 6 bases from V and 3 from J; bases not matched to a gene: 6. Germline loops: CDR1 MNHEY, CDR2 SVGEGT. The CDR3 is 15 amino acids. CDR3 protein: CASSVLLAGGYEQYF. The DNA for the CDR3 is TGTGCCAGCAGCGTACTACTAGCGGGAGGCTACGAGCAGTACTTC.

V is TRBV28 and J is TRBJ2-4, with a tentative D call TRBD2 (6 bases). Germline V gene sequence: CDR1 MDHEN, CDR2 SYDVKM. There are 14 residues in the CDR3. The V gene lost 9 bases and the J gene lost 0 bases, with 12 bases spanning the gap. The CDR3 DNA follows: TGTGCCAGGCCGGGACTCAAAGCCAAAAACATTCAGTACTTC. It yields the protein CARPGLKAKNIQYF.

This clonotype was observed many times. This sequence joins TRBV4-1 and TRBJ2-2, with a possible D match to TRBD1 (6 bases). V lost 4 bases and J 4 bases, leaving 7 bases between the germline ends. This CDR3 region has 13 residues. Germline CDR1 reads MGHRA; CDR2 reads YSYEKL. The CDR3 loop reads CASSRDITGELFF. In nucleotides, the CDR3 is TGCGCCAGCAGCCGGGACATCACCGGGGAGCTGTTTTTT.